This T cell receptor beta chain was identified in a study of T cell repertoires in cytomegalovirus infection. Study-wide points: In two of eight donors, the top clonotype was HLA-C-restricted CMV-specific.

The CDR3 sequence is 13 residues long. Trimming pared 1 base from V and 0 bases from J, leaving 3 bases between. The germline V gene has CDR1 SGHAT and CDR2 FQNNGV. MiXCR, applied by TCRdb to the reads, yields one record per CDR3 protein. The table has some 130,000 distinct CDR3 sequences, 20% to 30% seen once. To note about this clonotype: What it binds is not known.

The receptor's source is a human donor in good health (CMV status not recorded). Some clones in this sample may be carry-over from other donors' samples. The chain joins TRBV11-2 to TRBJ2-5; D unclear. Sample: PBMCs, sequenced either directly or after in vitro stimulation (not recorded which). This CDR3 is CASSLVYQETQYF. The CDR3 DNA reads TGTGCCAGCAGCTTAGTTTACCAAGAGACCCAGTACTTC.